Listed below are T cell receptor beta chains from one sample, sequenced in a study of HIV-infected patients and healthy controls. TCRdb redid the calling of the 5' RACE reads with MiXCR, one entry per CDR3 protein. The sample includes 20,000 to 30,000 distinct CDR3 sequences, 8.5% to 9% of them seen just once. Sequenced: blood. These receptors were obtained from an adult in good health. The CDR3 runs from the conserved cysteine through the conserved F or W. D genes are given only for firm matches. Where a row states a size, it is once, few, many or the class of an expanded clone; other rows omit it.

clone size	D gene	V gene	J gene	CDR3 protein	CDR3 DNA
many	-	TRBV4-1	TRBJ2-7	CASSQAAGPYEQYF	TGCGCCAGCAGCCAAGCCGCGGGGCCCTACGAGCAGTACTTC
many	-	TRBV20-1	TRBJ2-7	CSARFLGREQYF	TGCAGTGCCCGGTTCCTTGGTAGAGAGCAGTACTTC
many	-	TRBV6-5	TRBJ2-1	CASSRGAFNEQFF	TGTGCCAGCAGTAGAGGGGCTTTTAATGAGCAGTTCTTC
many	TRBD2	TRBV7-2	TRBJ2-3	CASSDGIAGRTDTQYF	TGTGCCAGCAGCGACGGTATAGCGGGCCGCACAGATACGCAGTATTTT
many	-	TRBV11-2	TRBJ1-5	CASSQQGRNQPQHF	TGTGCCAGCAGCCAACAGGGTCGGAATCAGCCCCAGCATTTT
once	TRBD1	TRBV3-1	TRBJ2-3	CASSPTGRGSSTDTQYF	TGTGCCAGCAGCCCGACAGGGCGAGGCTCTAGCACAGATACGCAGTATTTT
many	-	TRBV5-1	TRBJ1-1	CASTPRWGGGTEAFF	TGCGCCAGCACCCCCCGGTGGGGAGGAGGAACTGAAGCTTTCTTT
many	-	TRBV11-2	TRBJ1-5	CASSLGVEQPQHF	TGTGCCAGCAGCTTAGGTGTTGAGCAGCCCCAGCATTTT
many	-	TRBV5-1	TRBJ2-3	CASSLLDKHTQYF	TGCGCCAGCAGCTTGCTAGACAAACATACGCAGTATTTT
few	-	TRBV6-5	TRBJ1-5	CASSSVWGNQPQHF	TGTGCCAGTAGCTCGGTCTGGGGCAATCAGCCCCAGCATTTT
many	-	TRBV20-1	TRBJ1-4	CRANMGEKLFF	TGCAGAGCTAATATGGGTGAAAAACTGTTTTTT
-	-	TRBV7-9	TRBJ2-2	CASSLVLATGELFF	TGTGCCAGCAGCTTAGTTTTGGCAACCGGGGAGCTGTTTTTT
many	TRBD1	TRBV2	TRBJ1-1	CASRMTGGRTEAFF	TGTGCCAGCAGGATGACAGGGGGCAGGACTGAAGCTTTCTTT
many	-	TRBV6-4	TRBJ1-2	CASSDRENYTF	TGTGCCAGCAGTGACAGGGAAAACTACACCTTC
many	-	TRBV7-2	TRBJ1-1	CASSLEPDPNTEAFF	TGTGCCAGCAGCTTAGAGCCCGATCCGAACACTGAAGCTTTCTTT
many	TRBD1	TRBV6-5	TRBJ1-2	CASSYTGQGNYGYTF	TGTGCCAGCAGTTACACGGGACAGGGGAACTATGGCTACACCTTC
-	TRBD1	TRBV12-3/TRBV12-4	TRBJ2-7	CASSRQGLSYEQYF	TGTGCCAGCAGTAGACAGGGGCTATCCTACGAGCAGTACTTC
few	-	TRBV14	TRBJ2-3	CASSHSTRDRYTQYF	TGTGCCAGCAGCCATTCGACTCGCGACAGGTATACGCAGTATTTT
few	TRBD2	TRBV27	TRBJ2-3	CATALGLASNTQYF	TGTGCCACCGCGCTAGGACTAGCGTCAAATACGCAGTATTTT
many	-	TRBV18	TRBJ1-1	CASSPGLNTEAFF	TGTGCCAGCTCACCGGGGCTGAACACTGAAGCTTTCTTT
many	-	TRBV20-1	TRBJ1-1	CSARPLDLTEAFF	TGCAGTGCTAGACCCCTCGACCTGACTGAAGCTTTCTTT
many	TRBD1	TRBV7-9	TRBJ1-1	CASSTDRAPEAFF	TGTGCCAGCAGCACGGACAGGGCCCCTGAAGCTTTCTTT
-	-	TRBV18	TRBJ1-1	CASSGVRMNTEAFF	TGTGCCAGCTCGGGGGTCAGAATGAACACTGAAGCTTTCTTT
many	TRBD2	TRBV28	TRBJ2-7	CASLLAGSYEQYF	TGTGCCAGCCTACTAGCGGGGAGCTACGAGCAGTACTTC
-	-	TRBV19	TRBJ2-5	CASSHASAAQYF	TGTGCCAGTAGTCACGCTAGCGCGGCCCAGTACTTC
medium-sized	-	TRBV12-3/TRBV12-4	TRBJ1-5	CASSSGRGANQPQHF	TGTGCCAGCAGTTCGGGGAGGGGGGCCAATCAGCCCCAGCATTTT
-	-	TRBV19	TRBJ1-5	CASSALGPQHF	TGTGCCAGTAGCGCGTTGGGGCCCCAGCATTTT
many	TRBD1	TRBV12-3/TRBV12-4	TRBJ2-5	CASTPDRGVGETQYF	TGTGCCAGCACTCCCGACAGGGGGGTTGGTGAGACCCAGTACTTC
few	-	TRBV2	TRBJ2-5	CASIGQAQYF	TGTGCCAGCATCGGCCAAGCCCAGTACTTC
many	-	TRBV4-2	TRBJ2-7	CASSPGGPYEQYF	TGTGCCAGCAGCCCTGGGGGGCCCTACGAGCAGTACTTC
many	-	TRBV14	TRBJ1-4	CASSPGGRMEKLFF	TGTGCCAGCAGCCCCGGGGGGCGTATGGAAAAACTGTTTTTT
many	-	TRBV18	TRBJ1-2	CASSPESTNYGYTF	TGTGCCAGCTCACCCGAGTCGACTAACTATGGCTACACCTTC
many	TRBD1	TRBV18	TRBJ1-1	CASSPTGVLTEAFF	TGTGCCAGCTCTCCGACAGGGGTTCTCACTGAAGCTTTCTTT
many	-	TRBV7-9	TRBJ1-4	CASSAQKEKLFF	TGTGCCAGCAGCGCCCAAAAGGAAAAACTGTTTTTT
many	-	TRBV7-9	TRBJ2-3	CASSPRTGAPTDTQYF	TGTGCCAGCAGCCCGCGGACGGGCGCACCCACAGATACGCAGTATTTT
many	-	TRBV5-1	TRBJ1-4	CASSLGDEKLFF	TGCGCCAGCAGCCTGGGGGACGAAAAACTGTTTTTT
many	TRBD2	TRBV30	TRBJ2-3	CAWSAASGGPDTQYF	TGTGCCTGGAGTGCCGCTAGCGGGGGGCCCGATACGCAGTATTTT
many	-	TRBV19	TRBJ1-3	CASRDDSGYSGNTIYF	TGTGCCAGTAGAGACGATTCAGGTTACTCTGGAAACACCATATATTTT
many	-	TRBV20-1	TRBJ2-1	CSARERRAGDEQFF	TGCAGTGCTAGAGAAAGGCGGGCCGGGGATGAGCAGTTCTTC
few	TRBD2	TRBV4-3	TRBJ2-3	CASSPKVSGGSDTQYF	TGCGCCAGCAGCCCCAAGGTCAGCGGGGGGTCAGATACGCAGTATTTT
-	TRBD1	TRBV12-3/TRBV12-4	TRBJ1-1	CASRTGGTEAFF	TGTGCCAGCAGAACAGGGGGGACTGAAGCTTTCTTT